Listed below are T cell receptor beta chains from one sample, sequenced in a study of Graves' ophthalmopathy and Graves' hyperthyroidism. TCRdb analysed the multiplex PCR reads with MiXCR anew, one entry per CDR3 protein. The table lists 400,000 or so distinct CDR3 sequences, approximately 18% of them singletons. The material sequenced was peripheral blood. These receptors originate from an adult woman with stable Graves' hyperthyroidism. CDR3s include the opening cysteine and the closing phenylalanine or tryptophan. The D gene is left open where the match is weak. Rows give clone size only sometimes, using once, few, many, or a class for an expanded clone.

d_gene | abundance | j_gene | v_gene | CDR3nt | CDR3aa
TRBD1 | many | TRBJ2-5 | TRBV20-1 | TGCAGTGCTAGAGAGAACAGGGGCCAAGAGACCCAGTACTTC | CSARENRGQETQYF
TRBD2 | - | TRBJ2-5 | TRBV11-2 | TGTGCCAGCAGCTTAGGCATAGCGGGAGGCATCGGAGAGACCCAGTACTTC | CASSLGIAGGIGETQYF
TRBD1 | - | TRBJ2-7 | TRBV5-6 | TGTGCCAGCAGCGGCCGGGACAGGGGGCGCCTAGGGACCTACGAGCAGTACTTC | CASSGRDRGRLGTYEQYF
- | many | TRBJ2-5 | TRBV6-1 | TGTGCCAGCAGTGAAATCTCCCAAGCGACCCAGTACTTC | CASSEISQATQYF
- | few | TRBJ1-2 | TRBV6-1 | TGTGCCAGCAGTGAACTTCCAGAAGACTATGGCTACACCTTC | CASSELPEDYGYTF
TRBD2 | - | TRBJ2-4 | TRBV2 | TGTGCCAGCAAGAGTCTAGCGGGAGCGTGGGACATTCAGTACTTC | CASKSLAGAWDIQYF
- | few | TRBJ1-3 | TRBV11-1 | TGTGCCAGCAGCTTACTACCCTCCGGTGGGGGAAACACCATATATTTT | CASSLLPSGGGNTIYF
- | many | TRBJ2-7 | TRBV7-9 | TGTGCCAGCAGCTTACCTATCGTCCCGTACGAGCAGTACTTC | CASSLPIVPYEQYF
- | few | TRBJ1-5 | TRBV19 | TGTGCCAGTAACAAGATGGACGGGTTTGATCAGCCCCAGCATTTT | CASNKMDGFDQPQHF
TRBD1 | many | TRBJ2-5 | TRBV2 | TGTGCCAGCAGCCCCCCGGGACAGGGGGAAGAGACCCAGCACTTC | CASSPPGQGEETQHF
TRBD1 | many | TRBJ2-7 | TRBV29-1 | TGCAGCGTTAAGGACAGGTTTTCCTACGAGCAGTACTTC | CSVKDRFSYEQYF
- | many | TRBJ1-5 | TRBV19 | TGTGCCAGTAGGGGTCCCAATCAGCCCCAGCATTTT | CASRGPNQPQHF
- | many | TRBJ2-7 | TRBV20-1 | TGCAGTGCTAGAGTGTCCTACGAGCAGTACTTC | CSARVSYEQYF
TRBD2 | many | TRBJ2-5 | TRBV6-2/TRBV6-3 | TGTGCCAGCAGCCAGAGCGGGATTCAAGAGACCCAGTACTTC | CASSQSGIQETQYF
TRBD1 | many | TRBJ1-1 | TRBV30 | TGTGCCTGGGAAGCGGACAGGGCGAACACTGAAGCTTTCTTT | CAWEADRANTEAFF
- | - | TRBJ1-6 | TRBV5-1 | TGCGCCAGCAGCTTAGGGACTCCAGGGACCCCCCTCCACTTT | CASSLGTPGTPLHF
- | - | TRBJ2-7 | TRBV15 | TGTGCCACCAGCAGAGGGGAAAGCTACGAGCAGTACTTC | CATSRGESYEQYF
- | many | TRBJ2-7 | TRBV4-1 | TGCGCCAGCAGCCAAGAAAATGACGACGAGCAGTACTTC | CASSQENDDEQYF
TRBD1 | many | TRBJ2-7 | TRBV2 | TGTGCCAGCAGCGCGGGACAGGGGGCAGGGGAGCAGTACTTC | CASSAGQGAGEQYF
TRBD1 | - | TRBJ1-3 | TRBV6-2/TRBV6-3 | TGTGCCAGCAGTGAGACGACAGGGGGTCACACCATATATTTT | CASSETTGGHTIYF
TRBD2 | few | TRBJ2-2 | TRBV6-2/TRBV6-3 | TGTGCCAGCACCCTCCACCCCTCTAGCGGGAGGCATGCGAACACCGGGGAGCTGTTTTTT | CASTLHPSSGRHANTGELFF
- | many | TRBJ2-6 | TRBV6-5 | TGTGCCAGCAAATTAAATCCGGGATCGACTGTCCCTGCTGGGGCCAACGTCCTGACTTTC | CASKLNPGSTVPAGANVLTF
TRBD1 | many | TRBJ1-6 | TRBV30 | TGTGCCTGGAGAGAGAGACAGGGGGCGTGGAATTCACCCCTCCACTTT | CAWRERQGAWNSPLHF
TRBD2 | many | TRBJ2-7 | TRBV5-1 | TGCGCCAGCAGCTACGGACTAGCGGGAGACGAGCAGTACTTC | CASSYGLAGDEQYF
- | many | TRBJ1-5 | TRBV30 | TGTGCCTGGAGTGTAAAGGCTAGGACAGCCAGCAATCAGCCCCAGCATTTT | CAWSVKARTASNQPQHF
- | many | TRBJ1-1 | TRBV10-2 | TGCGCCAGCAGTGAGTCGGGGGGAAGGGTCACTGAAGCTTTCTTT | CASSESGGRVTEAFF
- | many | TRBJ1-1 | TRBV6-1 | TGTGCCAGCAGTGATGGCAGGGAGGTGAACACTGAAGCTTTCTTT | CASSDGREVNTEAFF
- | many | TRBJ1-1 | TRBV4-1 | TGCGCCAGCAGCCAAGGGGTTGCCACTGAAGCTTTCTTT | CASSQGVATEAFF
- | many | TRBJ1-2 | TRBV6-1 | TGTGCCAGCAGAACAGCCAACTATGGCTACACCTTC | CASRTANYGYTF
TRBD1 | few | TRBJ2-2 | TRBV5-1 | TGCGCCAGCAGCTTGTATGGAGAGGGACAGGGGCTCACCGGGGAGCTGTTTTTT | CASSLYGEGQGLTGELFF
TRBD1 | - | TRBJ2-7 | TRBV2 | TGTGCCAGCAGCGCGACAGGGGGCTACTTCGGAACCCACGAGCAGTACTTC | CASSATGGYFGTHEQYF
- | - | TRBJ2-2 | TRBV12-3/TRBV12-4 | TGTGCCAGCAGTACGAGCGCGAACACCGGGGAGCTGTTTTTT | CASSTSANTGELFF
- | - | TRBJ2-2 | TRBV3-1 | TGTGCCAGCAGCCAAGAACGAGGTGTTCCTGCCGGGGAGCTGTTTTTT | CASSQERGVPAGELFF
- | many | TRBJ1-1 | TRBV6-2/TRBV6-3 | TGTGCCAGCAGTTATACAGGAGAGGGGAACACTGAAGCTTTCTTT | CASSYTGEGNTEAFF
- | few | TRBJ2-1 | TRBV12-3/TRBV12-4 | TGTGCCAGCAGTTCAAATCGTGTGACACCGGGAGAGCAGTTCTTC | CASSSNRVTPGEQFF
- | many | TRBJ1-1 | TRBV12-3/TRBV12-4 | TGTGCCAGCAGGCTGGGACGGGGAAACACTGAAGCTTTCTTT | CASRLGRGNTEAFF
- | many | TRBJ1-5 | TRBV12-3/TRBV12-4 | TGTGCCAGCAGTAATAGCAATCAGCCCCAGCATTTT | CASSNSNQPQHF
TRBD1 | - | TRBJ2-7 | TRBV12-3/TRBV12-4 | TGTGCCAGCAGTCCCACTATATGGGACAGGTCCGAGCAGTACTTC | CASSPTIWDRSEQYF
TRBD1 | many | TRBJ1-1 | TRBV20-1 | TGCAGTGCTAGGGAAACAGGGGACACTGAAGCTTTCTTT | CSARETGDTEAFF
- | - | TRBJ1-1 | TRBV30 | TGTGCCCTGGACCGGGCTTTCTTT | CALDRAFF
- | many | TRBJ1-5 | TRBV6-1 | TGTGCCAGCAGTGAAGCGCCCAGTGCTGAATTTCACCAGCCCCAGCATTTT | CASSEAPSAEFHQPQHF
- | - | TRBJ2-7 | TRBV6-5 | TGTGCCAGCAGTTACGACAGGAGGTACGAGCAGTACTTC | CASSYDRRYEQYF
- | - | TRBJ1-1 | TRBV6-5 | TGTGCCAGCAGTTACCTCTCACAGGGTTGGGGCACTGAAGCTTTCTTT | CASSYLSQGWGTEAFF
- | many | TRBJ1-1 | TRBV20-1 | TGCAGTGCTCCTGGACAGAACACTGAAGCTTTCTTT | CSAPGQNTEAFF
TRBD1 | - | TRBJ2-5 | TRBV2 | TGTGCCAGCACCCTGGACAGGGCGATTAGGGAGACCCAGTACTTC | CASTLDRAIRETQYF
TRBD1 | many | TRBJ2-5 | TRBV9 | TGTGCCAGCAGTGAAACAGGGGAGGAGACCCAGTACTTC | CASSETGEETQYF
TRBD1 | many | TRBJ1-5 | TRBV30 | TGTGCCTGGAACCGGGACAGGGAATCCCAGCCCCAGCATTTT | CAWNRDRESQPQHF
TRBD2 | - | TRBJ2-7 | TRBV7-2 | TGTGCCAGCAGCTTAGGCGGGAGCTCCTGCGAGCAGTACTTC | CASSLGGSSCEQYF
- | many | TRBJ2-7 | TRBV12-3/TRBV12-4 | TGTGCCAGCAGTACCCCCGGGGGTCTGGACGAGCAGTACTTC | CASSTPGGLDEQYF
TRBD1 | - | TRBJ1-6 | TRBV12-3/TRBV12-4 | TGTGCCAGCAGTCGTCGACAGGGGAGAAATTCACCCCTCCACTTT | CASSRRQGRNSPLHF
TRBD2 | many | TRBJ2-7 | TRBV14 | TGTGCCAGCAGACAAGCGGGAACTTACGAGCAGTACTTC | CASRQAGTYEQYF
TRBD2 | many | TRBJ2-7 | TRBV7-8 | TGTGCCAGCAGCCAGCGGGGGCAGGACGAGCAGTACTTC | CASSQRGQDEQYF
TRBD1 | - | TRBJ1-2 | TRBV12-3/TRBV12-4 | TGTGCCAGCAGTTTGGGACAGGGTGGTAACTATGGCTACACCTTC | CASSLGQGGNYGYTF
TRBD1 | many | TRBJ2-5 | TRBV18 | TGTGCCAGCTCACCCGACAGGGGCGGCCAAGAGACCCAGTACTTC | CASSPDRGGQETQYF
TRBD2 | many | TRBJ2-4 | TRBV3-1 | TGTGCCAGCAGCCAAGGACTAGCGGGAGTGGCAAAAAACATTCAGTACTTC | CASSQGLAGVAKNIQYF
- | many | TRBJ1-2 | TRBV29-1 | TGCAGCGCCGAGCGGGGTTTGGACTATGGCTACACCTTC | CSAERGLDYGYTF
TRBD1 | many | TRBJ2-5 | TRBV7-2 | TGTGCCAGCCGAGGGACAGGGCGGGAGACCCAGTACTTC | CASRGTGRETQYF
TRBD1 | many | TRBJ1-6 | TRBV20-1 | TGCAGTGCTAGAGTAAAGGGGACAGGGGATTCACCCCTCCACTTT | CSARVKGTGDSPLHF
TRBD1 | many | TRBJ2-7 | TRBV28 | TGTGCCAGCAGCCGCATAGGACAGGGGACTTGGGACGAGCAGTACTTC | CASSRIGQGTWDEQYF
- | many | TRBJ1-1 | TRBV27 | TGTGCCAGCCGTACATGGGTTAGGAACACTGAAGCTTTCTTT | CASRTWVRNTEAFF